The 11 T cell receptor beta chains below come from one sample, sequenced in a study of blood T cell repertoires in COVID-19. Method: immunoSEQ multiplex PCR; TCRdb's copy keeps in-frame clones and lacks some. The top ten hold roughly 25% of the sample, which has about 170,000 clones, less than 90% seen once. Specimen: peripheral blood. These receptors were collected from a man in his fifties or sixties with acute or convalescent COVID-19.

The V and J genes are TRBV7-3 and TRBJ1-1, with unresolved D. V lost 5 bases to trimming and J lost 4 bases, with 11 bases between them. The CDR3 extends over 13 amino acids. CDR1 and CDR2 from the germline V gene are SGHTA and FQGTGA. The CDR3: CASSPVGSTEAFF. DNA of the CDR3: TGTGCCAGCAGCCCTGTAGGGAGCACTGAAGCTTTCTTT.

The chain joins TRBV18 to TRBJ2-7; D might be TRBD1 (6 bases). The germline CDR1 and CDR2 sequences are KGHSH and LQKENI. Trimming shortened V by 4 bases and J by 2 bases, and 15 bases separated the two germline ends. The CDR3 consists of 15 residues. CDR3 residues: CASSQPDSLTYEQYF. The CDR3 nucleotides are TGTGCCAGCTCACAACCGGACAGCTTGACCTACGAGCAGTACTTC.

This clone was seen repeatedly, ten times or more. The V and J genes are TRBV3-1 (or the pseudogene TRBV3-2) and TRBJ1-2; a weak D match, TRBD1 (5 bases). There are 15 residues in the CDR3. The V and J ends lost 0 bases and 0 bases respectively, with 8 bases between them. Looked up from germline, CDR1 is LGHDT and CDR2 is YNNKEL (reference sequence). CDR3 DNA: TGTGCCAGCAGCCAAGAATGGGGCGCTAACTATGGCTACACCTTC. This sequence encodes CASSQEWGANYGYTF.

The chain combines TRBV6-5 with TRBJ1-3; a possible D gene is TRBD1 (5 bases). The CDR3 runs to 15 residues. V lost 6 bases and J lost 3, with 15 bases in between. The germline V gene encodes CDR1 MNHEY and CDR2 SVGAGI. The CDR3 bases are TGTGCCAGCAGCTCAACGGGGGGGTTTGGAAACACCATATATTTT. Its translation is CASSSTGGFGNTIYF.

This clone was observed once. The chain joins TRBV28 to TRBJ2-3, with 9 bases identical to TRBD2. The CDR3 has 19 residues. V lost 3 bases to trimming and J lost 2 bases; unmatched junction nucleotides: 15. The germline V gene has CDR1 MDHEN and CDR2 SYDVKM. The CDR3 loop reads CASSFVVGKTSGFTDTQYF. The CDR3 bases are TGTGCCAGCAGTTTTGTAGTTGGGAAGACTAGCGGATTCACAGATACGCAGTATTTT.

For this clone: Other DNA variants within this sample encode the same CDR3. V is TRBV5-1 and J is TRBJ2-1, with 8 bases identical to TRBD1. With 0 bases clipped from V and 0 bases from J, the junction kept 2 bases outside the gene matches. Germline V lookup: CDR1 SGHRS, CDR2 YFSETQ. This CDR3 region has 16 residues. CDR3 sequence (DNA): TGCGCCAGCAGCTTGGCAGGGACAGGCTCCTACAATGAGCAGTTCTTC. Translating it yields CASSLAGTGSYNEQFF.

This chain connects TRBV19 to TRBJ1-5, with 8 bases fitting TRBD1. The CDR3 consists of 17 residues. Germline V gives CDR1 LNHDA, CDR2 SQIVND (reference sequence). Losses at the gene ends were 5 bases for V and 0 bases for J; bases not matched to a gene: 9. The CDR3 DNA reads as TGTGCCAGTAGTCGGACAGGGCTTCAAGTTAGCAATCAGCCCCAGCATTTT. Translated: CASSRTGLQVSNQPQHF.

The chain links TRBV7-2 to TRBJ2-1; tentative D call: TRBD1 (6 bases). CDR3 length: 14 residues. Germline CDR1 and CDR2: SGHTA and FQGNSA. V was trimmed by 2 bases and J by 6 bases, leaving 11 bases between them. Written as DNA, the CDR3 is TGTGCCAGCAGCTTAAGGGGGACGGGCAATGAGCAGTTCTTC. Its protein product is CASSLRGTGNEQFF. The whole variable domain, remainder taken from reference TRBV7-2 and TRBJ2-1, is GAGVSQSPSNKVTEKGKDVELRCDPISGHTALYWYRQSLGQGLEFLIYFQGNSAPDKSGLPSDRFSAERTGGSVSTLTIQRTQQEDSAVYLCASSLRGTGNEQFFGPGTRLTVL.

The J gene is TRBJ1-5, the V gene TRBV7-2; D uncertain. Per germline, CDR1 SGHTA and CDR2 FQGNSA. V lost 5 bases and J 2 bases, leaving 10 bases between the germline ends. The CDR3 spans 14 residues. CDR3 loop: CASSPRVGNQPQHF. CDR3 coding DNA: TGTGCCAGCAGCCCGAGGGTGGGCAATCAGCCCCAGCATTTT.

The CDR3 nucleotides read TGCGCCAGCAGCTACGGGGTTGGAGGCTACAATGAGCAGTTCTTC. This codes for CASSYGVGGYNEQFF. The rearrangement links TRBV4-3 to TRBJ2-1; D perhaps matches TRBD2 (5 bases). Germline-derived CDR1 and CDR2 are LGHNA and YSLEER. There are 15 residues in the CDR3. V was cut by 5 bases and J by 3 bases, with 14 bases left in between.

The chain links TRBV7-2 to TRBJ2-3; D is undetermined. This CDR3 is 15 amino acids long. With 0 bases removed from V and 0 bases from J, the gap between germline ends came to 7 bases. Germline lookup yields CDR1 SGHTA and CDR2 FQGNSA. The CDR3 bases are TGTGCCAGCAGCTTAGCGCGGCCAAGCACAGATACGCAGTATTTT. Residues: CASSLARPSTDTQYF.